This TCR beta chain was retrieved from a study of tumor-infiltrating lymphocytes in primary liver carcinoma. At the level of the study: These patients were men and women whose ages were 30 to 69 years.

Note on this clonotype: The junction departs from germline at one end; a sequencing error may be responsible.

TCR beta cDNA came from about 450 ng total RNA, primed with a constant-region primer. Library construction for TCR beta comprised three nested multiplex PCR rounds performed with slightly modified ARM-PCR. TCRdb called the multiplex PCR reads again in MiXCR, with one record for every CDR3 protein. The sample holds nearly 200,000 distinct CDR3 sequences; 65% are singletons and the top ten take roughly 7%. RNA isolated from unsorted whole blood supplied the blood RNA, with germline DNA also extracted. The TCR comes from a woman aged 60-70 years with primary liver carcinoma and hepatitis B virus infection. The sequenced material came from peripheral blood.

The CDR3 sequence is CANSPPGTGVSPLHF. The DNA of the CDR3 is TGTGCCAACAGTCCCCCCGGGACAGGGGTCTCACCCCTCCACTTT. V and J are TRBV28 and TRBJ1-6; 10 nucleotides match TRBD1. This CDR3 spans 15 amino acids. Germline values: CDR1 MDHEN, CDR2 SYDVKM.